A selection of T cell receptor beta chains follows, all from one sample in a study of T cell repertoires in cytomegalovirus infection. TCRdb re-derived calls from the reads in MiXCR, one entry per CDR3 protein. This table holds 630,000 or so distinct CDR3 sequences, roughly 24% found once. Sequences were obtained from CD8+ T cells from PBMCs. The receptor source for this set is a human donor in good health (CMV status not recorded). Some clones in this sample may be carry-over from other donors' samples. Each CDR3 is given with its conserved first and last residue. A D gene is named only where the DNA matches it firmly. Not every row has a clone size; where given, it reads once, few, many or a size class.

>NA|15|NA|TRBV19|TRBJ1-1
CASSKGGGRGTEAFF
TGTGCCAGTAGCAAGGGTGGGGGGCGCGGCACTGAAGCTTTCTTT
>TRBD2|16|once|TRBV5-1|TRBJ2-1
CASSLEAGGPDGEQFF
TGCGCCAGCAGCTTGGAAGCGGGGGGGCCCGACGGTGAGCAGTTCTTC
>TRBD2|16|few|TRBV7-2|TRBJ2-5
CASSFSGAVWLETQYF
TGTGCCAGCAGCTTTAGCGGGGCCGTTTGGTTAGAGACCCAGTACTTC
>TRBD1|15|few|TRBV7-9|TRBJ1-2
CASSPRDSLNYGYTF
TGTGCCAGCAGCCCCAGGGACAGTTTAAACTATGGCTACACCTTC
>NA|13|NA|TRBV29-1|TRBJ1-2
CSVDLSPNYGYTF
TGCAGCGTTGATCTCAGTCCCAACTATGGCTACACCTTC
>NA|16|NA|TRBV18|TRBJ1-5
CASSPSRSWGNQPQHF
TGTGCCAGCTCCCCATCCAGGTCGTGGGGCAATCAGCCCCAGCATTTT
>NA|17|NA|TRBV6-5|TRBJ2-3
CASSYRYGASGTDTQYF
TGTGCCAGCAGTTACCGTTATGGAGCTTCGGGGACAGATACGCAGTATTTT
>NA|13|NA|TRBV5-3|TRBJ2-4
CVTSLWEENIQYF
TGTGTCACGTCCCTCTGGGAGGAAAACATTCAGTACTTC
>TRBD1|13|many|TRBV12-3/TRBV12-4|TRBJ2-1
CASSPTGASEQFF
TGTGCCAGCAGCCCCACAGGGGCCAGTGAGCAGTTCTTC
>TRBD2|14|NA|TRBV7-9|TRBJ2-1
CASSPSGDYNEQFF
TGTGCCAGCAGCCCTAGCGGGGACTACAATGAGCAGTTCTTC
>TRBD1|15|many|TRBV6-1|TRBJ1-4
CASGRPGQPNEKLFF
TGTGCCAGCGGAAGACCGGGACAGCCTAATGAAAAACTGTTTTTT
>TRBD2|17|NA|TRBV19|TRBJ2-1
CASSPEAGTSGVNEQSF
TGTGCCAGTAGTCCAGAAGCTGGGACTAGCGGGGTTAATGAGCAGTCCTTC
>NA|15|NA|TRBV23-1|TRBJ2-3
CASSQSADRTDTQYF
TGCGCCAGCAGTCAATCCGCAGACAGGACAGATACGCAGTATTTT
>NA|13|NA|TRBV6-5|TRBJ2-5
CASNEFNQETQYF
TGTGCCAGCAATGAGTTCAACCAAGAGACCCAGTACTTC
>NA|14|many|TRBV7-8|TRBJ2-7
CASSFLPDTYEQYF
TGTGCCAGCAGCTTTCTACCGGATACCTACGAGCAGTACTTC
>TRBD1|15|NA|TRBV7-2|TRBJ2-3
CASSLQGAFTDTQYF
TGTGCCAGCAGCTTACAGGGGGCGTTCACAGATACGCAGTATTTT
>TRBD1|16|NA|TRBV28|TRBJ1-5
CASSFQGANSNQPQHF
TGTGCCAGCAGTTTCCAGGGGGCAAATAGCAATCAGCCCCAGCATTTT
>NA|15|NA|TRBV15|TRBJ1-3
CATSSSPGGGDTIYF
TGTGCCACCAGCAGCTCCCCTGGCGGCGGAGACACCATATATTTT
>NA|16|NA|TRBV20-1|TRBJ1-2
CSARDRGRERFDGYTF
TGCAGTGCTAGAGATCGAGGCAGGGAGAGGTTTGATGGCTACACCTTC
>NA|14|NA|TRBV10-3|TRBJ1-5
CAISPDFSNQPQHF
TGTGCCATCAGTCCCGATTTTAGCAATCAGCCCCAGCATTTT
>NA|10|few|TRBV7-4|TRBJ2-3
CASTRDTQYF
TGTGCCAGCACCCGGGATACGCAGTATTTT
>NA|13|NA|TRBV20-1|TRBJ1-3
CSAGAESGNTIYF
TGCAGTGCGGGTGCGGAGTCTGGAAACACCATATATTTT
>NA|13|few|TRBV29-1|TRBJ2-3
CSALSGYTDTQYF
TGCAGCGCCCTAAGTGGGTACACAGATACGCAGTATTTT
>NA|17|few|TRBV7-9|TRBJ1-4
CASSFMAGLATNEKLFF
TGTGCCAGCAGCTTTATGGCAGGGTTAGCAACTAATGAAAAACTGTTTTTT
>NA|13|many|TRBV10-1|TRBJ2-1
CASSAVSYNEQFF
TGCGCCAGCAGTGCTGTCTCCTACAATGAGCAGTTCTTC
>TRBD2|18|NA|TRBV5-6|TRBJ2-1
CANTSTSSGGVAYNEQFF
TGTGCCAACACCTCCACCAGTAGCGGGGGAGTAGCCTACAATGAGCAGTTCTTC
>NA|12|many|TRBV6-2/TRBV6-3|TRBJ2-5
CASSYSSETQYF
TGTGCCAGCAGTTACTCTAGCGAGACCCAGTACTTC
>TRBD2|15|few|TRBV7-9|TRBJ2-7
CASSPGLADPYEQYF
TGTGCCAGCAGCCCGGGACTAGCGGATCCTTACGAGCAGTACTTC
>TRBD2|15|many|TRBV7-6|TRBJ2-5
CASSTSGGKSGTQYF
TGTGCCAGCAGCACTAGCGGGGGGAAGAGCGGGACCCAGTACTTC
>NA|16|NA|TRBV6-5|TRBJ1-4
CASSSQQRVGNEKLFF
TGTGCCAGCAGTTCCCAGCAAAGGGTTGGTAATGAAAAACTGTTTTTT
>NA|15|few|TRBV20-1|TRBJ2-3
CSARGPARLTDTQYF
TGCAGTGCCAGAGGTCCAGCTCGACTCACAGATACGCAGTATTTT
>TRBD1|16|NA|TRBV11-1|TRBJ1-1
CASSPGQGSMRTEAFF
TGTGCCAGCAGCCCCGGACAGGGTAGTATGAGAACTGAAGCTTTCTTT
>NA|15|few|TRBV20-1|TRBJ2-1
CSAREREVWYNEQFF
TGCAGTGCTAGAGAGAGAGAAGTATGGTACAATGAGCAGTTCTTC
>NA|15|NA|TRBV29-1|TRBJ1-6
CSVPSTGQNNSPLHF
TGCAGCGTCCCCTCTACCGGTCAAAATAATTCACCCCTCCACTTT
>NA|12|NA|TRBV5-6|TRBJ1-5
CASSSIYQPQHF
TGTGCCAGCAGCTCTATATATCAGCCCCAGCATTTT
>NA|14|few|TRBV12-3/TRBV12-4|TRBJ1-6
CASSLDPYNSPLHF
TGTGCCAGCAGTTTAGATCCGTATAATTCACCCCTCCACTTT
>NA|13|NA|TRBV20-1|TRBJ2-2
CSARDPQTGELFF
TGCAGTGCTAGAGACCCACAGACCGGGGAGCTGTTTTTT
>TRBD2|14|few|TRBV12-3/TRBV12-4|TRBJ2-1
CASSWTRGENEQFF
TGTGCCAGCAGTTGGACTAGAGGGGAGAATGAGCAGTTCTTC
>TRBD1|15|few|TRBV7-9|TRBJ2-7
CASSHIDRGRNEQYF
TGTGCCAGCAGCCATATTGACAGGGGGCGGAACGAGCAGTACTTC
>NA|12|few|TRBV7-9|TRBJ1-1
CASRPEGTEAFF
TGTGCCAGCAGGCCCGAGGGGACTGAAGCTTTCTTT
>NA|15|few|TRBV7-9|TRBJ2-1
CASSPPILTISGQFF
TGTGCCAGCAGCCCCCCCATACTTACAATAAGTGGGCAGTTCTTC
>TRBD2|16|NA|TRBV27|TRBJ2-2
CASSPAGTSNTGELFF
TGTGCCAGCAGCCCGGCTGGGACTAGCAACACCGGGGAGCTGTTTTTT
>NA|13|NA|TRBV28|TRBJ1-1
CASSTGIVTEAFF
TGTGCCAGCAGTACAGGGATCGTCACTGAAGCTTTCTTT
>TRBD1|15|NA|TRBV27|TRBJ2-7
CASSLSGTGRSEQYF
TGTGCCAGCAGTTTGTCCGGGACAGGGAGGAGCGAGCAGTACTTC
>NA|16|NA|TRBV7-9|TRBJ2-1
CASSLEVDRIGNEQFF
TGTGCCAGCAGCTTAGAAGTCGATAGAATCGGCAATGAGCAGTTCTTC
>TRBD1|14|NA|TRBV14|TRBJ1-1
CASSQGTGDIEAFF
TGTGCCAGCAGCCAAGGGACAGGGGATATTGAGGCTTTCTTT
>NA|15|NA|TRBV5-6|TRBJ1-1
CASSLAGPRNTEAFF
TGTGCCAGCAGCTTGGCGGGACCCCGGAACACTGAAGCTTTCTTT
>NA|15|few|TRBV5-5|TRBJ1-4
CASSFHREMGEKLFF
TGTGCCAGCAGCTTTCACAGGGAAATGGGGGAAAAACTGTTTTTT
>TRBD1|14|NA|TRBV7-2|TRBJ1-5
CASSLGQGARPQHF
TGTGCCAGCAGCCTTGGACAGGGGGCAAGGCCCCAGCATTTT
>NA|16|few|TRBV6-1|TRBJ2-1
CASSEFEGVTYNEQFF
TGTGCCAGCAGTGAATTTGAGGGGGTGACCTACAATGAGCAGTTCTTC
>NA|13|NA|TRBV20-1|TRBJ2-7
CSARDRSAYEQYF
TGCAGTGCTAGAGACAGATCCGCCTACGAGCAGTACTTC
>TRBD2|21|many|TRBV4-1|TRBJ2-1
CASSQKTSGGVVVGVYNEQFF
TGCGCCAGCAGCCAGAAAACTAGCGGGGGGGTCGTTGTGGGGGTATACAATGAGCAGTTCTTC
>NA|11|NA|TRBV29-1|TRBJ1-1
CSAEKGYEAFF
TGCAGCGCAGAAAAGGGTTATGAAGCTTTCTTT
>NA|16|many|TRBV19|TRBJ2-7
CASSILPGTGRYEQYF
TGTGCCAGTAGTATCCTCCCTGGGACGGGCCGCTACGAGCAGTACTTC
>NA|14|NA|TRBV29-1|TRBJ2-1
CSVANRRGPNEQFF
TGCAGCGTTGCGAATCGGAGGGGGCCCAATGAGCAGTTCTTC
>NA|19|few|TRBV19|TRBJ1-2
CASSMSRWQVEFSSYGYTF
TGTGCCAGTAGTATGAGTCGATGGCAGGTCGAGTTCAGTTCCTATGGCTACACCTTC
>NA|12|few|TRBV2|TRBJ1-2
CATKDGRHGYTF
TGTGCCACCAAAGACGGACGCCATGGCTACACCTTC
>NA|13|few|TRBV28|TRBJ2-3
CAWRRYGTDTQYF
TGTGCCTGGCGGAGGTACGGCACAGATACGCAGTATTTT
>TRBD1|15|few|TRBV6-5|TRBJ1-1
CASSTRQGLIPEAFF
TGTGCCAGCAGTACCCGACAGGGTTTAATCCCTGAAGCTTTCTTT